This record looks at one T cell receptor beta chain sequence and its context. Per the germline V gene, CDR1 is SQVTM and CDR2 is ANQGSEA. Trimming cost V 2 bases and J 5 bases; bases outside gene matches: 9. CDR3 length: 15 residues. These data originate in a study of graft-versus-host responses after intestinal transplantation. General study points: Some GvH clones appeared in ileal mucosa or blood before recipient bone marrow.

The assay was immunoSEQ multiplex PCR, and TCRdb's table has in-frame clones only and misses some. The table records about 15,000 clones, approximately 38% of them present only once. Investigators plated 200,000 CFSE-labeled responder cells together with 200,000 irradiated stimulator cells labeled with violet dye. The rearrangement uses TRBV29-1 and TRBJ2-7; 10 bases fit TRBD1. Here the sequenced sample was alloreactive CD8+ T cells from a mixed lymphocyte reaction culture, taken before intestinal transplant. Subset noted: CFSE-low proliferating T cells sorted from roughly six-day pre-transplant mixed lymphocyte reaction (GvH or HvG direction). This receptor was obtained from a human patient who received an intestinal transplant. The CDR3 sequence: CSVEKPDRGKDEQYF. CDR3 nucleotide sequence: TGCAGCGTTGAAAAACCGGACAGGGGGAAGGACGAGCAGTACTTC.